The clone carrying this T cell receptor beta chain was counted many times. What it binds is not known. Time point reported: newly diagnosed GD, antithyroid drugs for less than 3 months. With RNA extracted from PBMCs as input, the TCR library was made. These data originate in a study of regulatory T cells in long-lasting Graves disease. The CDR3 length is 16 residues. V gave up 0 bases and J gave up 0 bases, with 13 bases separating them. Germline CDR1 is SGHRS and CDR2 is YFSETQ. Through Arm-PCR of CDR3 regions and iRepertoire HTBI primers, TCR beta libraries were built. TCRdb ran MiXCR on the multiplex PCR reads and lists one entry per CDR3 protein. The sample consists of 200,000 to 300,000 distinct CDR3 sequences, around 21% of them appearing once. Study-wide points: Accuracy may have suffered from the small sample size.

The sequencing used peripheral blood mononuclear cells (PBMCs), collected at new diagnosis, from a patient treated with antithyroid drugs. This chain joins TRBV5-1 and TRBJ2-7; the D gene could be TRBD1 or TRBD2 (5 bases each). This sequence originates from a female donor with Graves disease. CDR3 coding DNA: TGCGCCAGCAGCTTGGCCCCAGGGACGAGCTCCTACGAGCAGTACTTC. Its protein is CASSLAPGTSSYEQYF. Full variable domain (missing parts from reference TRBV5-1 and TRBJ2-7): KAGVTQTPRYLIKTRGQQVTLSCSPISGHRSVSWYQQTPGQGLQFLFEYFSETQRNKGNFPGRFSGRQFSNSRSEMNVSTLELGDSALYLCASSLAPGTSSYEQYFGPGTRLTVT.